This paragraph reports one TCR beta chain. Using a J-beta primer mix together with a sample-barcoded 5' primer, a second PCR was run for roughly 7 to 11 cycles. TCRdb processed the 5' RACE reads anew with MiXCR; each CDR3 protein has one entry. The sample contains hundreds of thousands of distinct CDR3 sequences, about half of which appear only once. This sample was included in a study of blood T cells in healthy people across ages. From germline, CDR1 is MNHNS and CDR2 SASEGT. Trimming shortened V by 1 base and J by 1 base, and 7 bases separated the two germline ends. The CDR3 consists of 14 residues.

The J gene is TRBJ1-1, the V gene TRBV6-1; D is possibly TRBD1 (5 bases). Sequencing was done on a sample of blood. The receptor's source is a woman aged 60-75 years in good health. The CDR3 sequence: CASSEGGWNTEAFF. DNA for the CDR3: TGTGCCAGCAGTGAAGGGGGCTGGAACACTGAAGCTTTCTTT.